This T cell receptor (beta chain) was identified in a study of blood T cell repertoires in COVID-19. Study-wide background: There were acute and convalescent COVID-19 samples, and they came from the United States, Italy and Spain. Sources were T cells, B-cell-depleted T cells, or PBMCs; the material itself was cDNA or gDNA.

The CDR3 extends over 16 amino acids. Germline V gene lookup returns CDR1 SGHAT and CDR2 FQNNGV. V lost 3 bases and J lost 6; bases outside the gene matches: 8. Per the original methods: Amplified reference gene primers provided the basis for estimating nucleated cell counts. TCRdb's copy holds only in-frame clones and misses some; the assay was immunoSEQ multiplex PCR. V, J and clone size reflect that table, while D and trimming were determined from the DNA. This sample has under 200,000 clones; roughly 86% occur once, and the top ten carry just under 2.5%. The clonotype comes from a man aged 35-49 years with active or convalescent COVID-19. The rearrangement joins TRBV11-2 to TRBJ2-1; 10 positions agree with TRBD2. The source material was peripheral blood. CDR3 protein: CASSLELIAGGNEQFF. The CDR3 DNA sequence: TGTGCCAGCAGCTTGGAGCTGATAGCGGGGGGCAATGAGCAGTTCTTC.